This T cell receptor (beta chain) was obtained from a study of graft-versus-host responses after intestinal transplantation. At the level of the study: In this cohort, recipients had multivisceral, liver-intestinal, or isolated intestinal transplants. Tacrolimus plus steroids were given to all recipients for two to three years, preceded by anti-thymocyte globulin induction. Study-level results: The highest levels of circulating GvH clones went along with early declines in HvG clones after transplant. Analysis identified GvH clones in recipient marrow, with some appearing first in ileum or blood.

The V end lost 0 bases, the J end lost 5 bases, and 6 bases lay between the germline ends. The CDR3 has 13 residues. Germline assignment: CDR1 LGHNA and CDR2 YNFKEQ. About this clone: As yet, its antigen is unknown.

Some clones are missing from TCRdb's copy, which holds only in-frame ones; the method was immunoSEQ multiplex PCR. The sample yields under 150,000 clones, 90% to 95% seen once. The chain links TRBV4-2 to TRBJ2-3; D not certain. The sequence derives from a human donor who received an intestinal transplant. The input for sequencing was unstimulated CD4+ T cells sorted from spleen or lymph node cells, taken before intestinal transplant. DNA of the CDR3: TGTGCCAGCAGCCAAGACCCCAAAGATACGCAGTATTTT. Translation: CASSQDPKDTQYF.